One sample yielded the 13 T cell receptor beta chains listed below, sequenced in a study of blood T cell repertoires in COVID-19. The repertoire was sequenced with immunoSEQ multiplex PCR; TCRdb's copy has only in-frame clones and lacks some. The sample holds approximately 150,000 clones, 87% seen once. The material sequenced was peripheral blood. The receptors were sampled from a woman aged 55-69 years who had recovered from COVID-19.

The chain couples TRBV28 to TRBJ1-4; D is possibly TRBD1 (6 bases). V was cut by 3 bases and J by 7 bases, with 21 bases left in between. The CDR3 totals 17 residues. The germline V gene has CDR1 MDHEN and CDR2 SYDVKM. The CDR3, as DNA: TGTGCCAGCAGTTTCTCTCGTGTAGGGGGGGGGTTTGAAAAACTGTTTTTT. Translation: CASSFSRVGGGFEKLFF.

The chain recombines TRBV12-3 or TRBV12-4 with TRBJ1-1; possible D gene TRBD1, 6 bases. The CDR3 runs 13 residues. Between the trimmed V and J ends, which lost 1 base and 7 bases, there was a span of 10 bases. The CDR3 DNA reads TGTGCCAGCAGTTTAGGTTACAGGGTTGAAGCTTTCTTT. Translation: CASSLGYRVEAFF.

This chain uses TRBV5-4 with TRBJ2-1, with a possible D match to TRBD2 (7 bases). The V end lost 7 bases, the J end lost 6 bases, and 14 bases lay between the germline ends. Germline V gene sequence: CDR1 SGHNT, CDR2 YYREEE (reference sequence). The CDR3 covers 13 residues. The CDR3 loop is CASGPRGGNEQFF. CDR3 bases: TGTGCCAGCGGTCCGAGGGGGGGCAATGAGCAGTTCTTC.

The rearrangement links TRBV9 to TRBJ1-6, with TRBD1 identical over 7 bases. The CDR3 covers 16 residues. The V gene's germline CDR1 is SGDLS and CDR2 YYNGEE. The trim removed 4 bases at V and 6 bases at J, leaving 10 bases unmatched. CDR3: CASSPGFGQANSPLHF. For the CDR3, the DNA is TGTGCCAGCAGCCCCGGCTTTGGACAGGCTAATTCACCCCTCCACTTT.

The CDR3 protein is CASSQDAGGAWNSPLHF. The CDR3 nucleotides read TGCGCCAGCAGCCAAGATGCAGGGGGCGCCTGGAATTCACCCCTCCACTTT. The V and J genes are TRBV4-1 and TRBJ1-6; 8 nucleotides align to TRBD1. The junction had 8 bases not matched to a gene; V was cut back by 0 bases and J by 7 bases. This CDR3 has 17 amino acids. The germline CDR1 and CDR2 sequences are MGHRA and YSYEKL.

The chain links TRBV5-1 to TRBJ2-2, with TRBD2 matching 10 bases. The CDR3 runs 18 residues. Germline assignment: CDR1 SGHRS and CDR2 YFSETQ. V was pared by 4 bases and J by 0 bases, with 9 bases of the junction left unmatched. CDR3 in DNA: TGCGCCAGCAGCGAGGTTAGCGGGGGGCCAGCGAACACCGGGGAGCTGTTTTTT. It translates to CASSEVSGGPANTGELFF.

This CDR3 is CASTSGGTKDYGYTF. The CDR3 nucleotides are TGTGCCAGCACCTCGGGGGGGACCAAAGACTATGGCTACACCTTC. The rearrangement uses TRBV6-5 and TRBJ1-2, with a tentative D call TRBD1 (5 bases). The CDR3 extends over 15 amino acids. V was cut by 7 bases and J by 3 bases, with 18 bases left in between. Germline values: CDR1 MNHEY, CDR2 SVGAGI.

This rearrangement joins TRBV6-1 to TRBJ2-1; 12 bases align to TRBD2. CDR1 and CDR2 (germline): MNHNS, SASEGT. The junction had 8 bases not matched to a gene; V was cut back by 3 bases and J by 5 bases. The CDR3 extends over 17 amino acids. The CDR3 bases are TGTGCCAGCAGTGACGCAAGACTAGCGGGGGAAAACAATGAGCAGTTCTTC. It translates to CASSDARLAGENNEQFF.

V is TRBV15 and J is TRBJ1-5; TRBD1 aligns across 10 bases. V shed 2 bases, J shed 9 bases, and the junction held 7 bases outside the gene matches. Per the germline V gene, CDR1 is LNHNV and CDR2 is YYDKDF (reference sequence). The CDR3 contains 15 residues. CDR3: CATSRSRTGGPPQHF. The CDR3 DNA reads TGTGCCACCAGCAGATCGCGGACAGGGGGACCGCCCCAGCATTTT.

This clone was seen once. The rearrangement uses TRBV7-2 and TRBJ1-2; 10 positions match TRBD1. With V trimmed by 7 bases and J by 8 bases, 4 bases remained unmatched. CDR3 length equals 12 residues. Per germline, CDR1 SGHTA and CDR2 FQGNSA. CDR3 coding DNA: TGTGCCAGCAAGACAGGGGGCTCGGGCTACACCTTC. Protein: CASKTGGSGYTF.

This chain uses TRBV2 with TRBJ1-2; TRBD1 aligns across 8 bases. Germline V lookup: CDR1 SNHLY, CDR2 FYNNEI. The ends lost 4 bases at V and 5 bases at J; junction bases unmatched: 6. The length of the CDR3 is 14 residues. In nucleotides, the CDR3 is TGTGCCAGCAGTGTGGACAGGGATTTATATGGCTACACCTTC. Amino acids: CASSVDRDLYGYTF. Together with reference TRBV2 and TRBJ1-2, the CDR3 gives the full variable domain: EPEVTQTPSHQVTQMGQEVILRCVPISNHLYFYWYRQILGQKVEFLVSFYNNEISEKSEIFDDQFSVERPDGSNFTLKIRSTKLEDSAMYFCASSVDRDLYGYTFGSGTRLTVV.

The CDR3 here is CASGPTREPRPYEQYF. CDR3 bases: TGTGCTAGTGGTCCGACTCGGGAGCCCAGACCCTACGAGCAGTACTTC. The chain links TRBV12-5 to TRBJ2-7; TRBD2 is a possible D gene (6 bases). The CDR3 consists of 16 residues. Trimming left V 5 bases short and J 2 bases short, with 19 bases between. Germline lookup yields CDR1 LGHNT and CDR2 FRNRAP.

V usage is TRBV5-1 and J usage is TRBJ2-2; 9 bases match TRBD1. V gave up 4 bases and J gave up 1 base; unmatched junction bases: 2. Looked up from germline, CDR1 is SGHRS and CDR2 is YFSETQ. There are 15 residues in the CDR3. The CDR3 DNA is TGCGCCAGCAGCACGACAGGGGGGAACACCGGGGAGCTGTTTTTT. Encoded protein: CASSTTGGNTGELFF.